This section outlines one T cell receptor beta chain sequence together with its context. The antigen it binds to is not known. The sample holds no much larger clone one base away, and base qualities are not on file. The sample belongs to a study of CD8+ T cells in alopecia areata (dated by TCRdb to the late 2010s). Concerning the study at large: Treated patients were enrolled in an open-label pilot trial of oral tofacitinib, 5 to 10 mg twice daily, for moderate-to-severe alopecia areata. Scalp clonality was compared across normal scalp (n=4), patchy alopecia areata scalp (n=8), and alopecia totalis/universalis scalp (n=8). For the treated patients, the SALT score, which quantifies what percentage of scalp surface area is affected, served as the measure of disease severity. Amplification of TCRbeta CDR3 regions was done by immunoSEQ multiplex PCR using 35 Vbeta forward primers and 13 Jbeta reverse primers. High-throughput TCRbeta sequencing was used to examine T cell clonal expansion in alopecia areata in both the C3H/HeJ mouse model and human patients. Patients on tofacitinib were biopsied at baseline and after 4 and 24 weeks of treatment, and several of the patients also had a later scalp biopsy. The RNA source kit depended on sample type: the PAXgene miRNA kit for fixed scalp, the miRNeasy kit for PBMCs, and the RNeasy kit for mouse skin. Human TCRbeta sequencing covered scalp tissue and sorted CD4+ and CD8+ peripheral blood T cells from patchy and totalis/universalis alopecia areata patients and healthy controls. Patients received tofacitinib for 6 to 18 months and were then followed off drug for 6 months to check for delayed response and recurrence.

This specimen's time point label, interpreted: less than 25 weeks on oral tofacitinib. The sample's treatment or condition, from its label and the paper: oral pan-JAK inhibitor, 5-10 mg twice daily. Lesional scalp punch biopsies and peripheral blood were obtained from alopecia areata patients. After PBMCs were isolated by density centrifugation and stained for CD3, CD4 and CD8, a FACSAria was used to sort CD4+ and CD8+ T cells. Preparation of the library involved the immunoSEQ multiplex PCR assay. RNA was extracted from all samples and reverse transcribed into cDNA, which served as template for TCR sequencing. First-strand cDNA was synthesized with SuperScript III using a 2:1 mix of oligo-dT and random hexamers. A synthetic immune receptor repertoire was used to assess amplification bias, and residual bias was removed computationally. In the paper's pipeline: Raw reads were preprocessed to remove errors, and CDR3 was defined according to IMGT conventions as the region from the conserved cysteine to phenylalanine. Clonality was computed by normalizing Shannon entropy by log2 of the number of productive unique TCRs and subtracting the result from 1. Scalp TCRbeta sequences were cross-referenced with sorted blood CD4 and CD8 repertoires so that the CD4 or CD8 identity of scalp clones could be inferred. The table comes from immuneACCESS by way of TCRdb, which keeps in-frame sequences with V and J called. Part of the clones is missing from these tables; in studies checked, under half for an unresolved V gene and the rest for unknown reasons. V, J and clone size are those of that table, while D and trimming were read from the DNA. This sample lists under 350,000 clones; 58% were detected once. The top ten constitute under 2% of the sample.

V gives up 8 bases and J gives up 2 bases, and the segment between their germline ends measures 10 bases. Sequences LNHNV (CDR1) and YYDKDF (CDR2) are obtained from the germline V gene (reference sequence). The CDR3 has 13 amino acids, counting the end cysteine and phenylalanine. Only the CDR3 DNA is retained, 39 bases long and in frame from the first base. Results and caveats for the whole study, not just this receptor: Compared with normal scalp, lesional scalp had higher clonality and more expanded CD8+ clones, particularly in alopecia totalis/universalis, a pattern that suggests antigenic drive. Many expanded lesional clones were found to persist in scalp and blood during tofacitinib treatment, and relapse after treatment cessation may be partly explained by this persistence. Scalp TCR repertoire analysis is complicated because resident alphabeta T cells in normal human skin are also sequenced, whereas mouse skin is dominated by gammadelta T cells. Compared with mice, TCR sequences shared between patients were less clear, possibly partly because of HLA diversity across the patient population. Because the treated cohort was small and had just a single nonresponder, larger studies are needed to establish links between baseline CD8+ expansion and response. Tofacitinib significantly lowered scalp clonality and the number of expanded CD8+ clones among the top 100 scalp clones.

The chain is made from TRBV15 and TRBJ2-1; the D segment might be TRBD1 or TRBD2, since each matches 6 bases. The sequencing here drew on CD4+ T cells sorted from blood, taken at week 24, from a patient treated with tofacitinib. The TCR comes from a human donor with alopecia areata. The CDR3 sequence is CATGGTPYNEQFF. The nucleotide sequence is given as TGTGCCACCGGCGGGACACCCTACAATGAGCAGTTCTTC.